This T cell receptor beta chain came from a study of blood T cell repertoires in COVID-19. Study context: There were acute and convalescent COVID-19 samples, and they came from the United States, Italy and Spain. Sample material is recorded as cDNA or gDNA derived from T cells, B-cell-depleted T cells, or PBMCs.

This CDR3 contains 17 residues. Trimming took 4 bases from V and 4 from J, leaving 22 bases between them. Per germline, CDR1 SGDLS and CDR2 YYNGEE. Authors' analysis steps: Quantification of nucleated cells was approximated via reference gene primer amplification. Some clones are missing from TCRdb's copy, which holds only in-frame ones; the method was immunoSEQ multiplex PCR. The V and J calls and clone size were taken over from that table, and D and trimming were inferred from the DNA. The repertoire consists of some 130,000 clones, with roughly two thirds occurring once and the leading ten covering approximately 2%.

The specimen was peripheral blood. The genes are TRBV9 and TRBJ2-3, with a weak D call TRBD2 (6 bases). The clonotype was recovered from a woman aged 70-85 years with acute or convalescent COVID-19. The DNA for the CDR3 is TGTGCCAGCAGCCCTCGGACGGGGAGGCGCCGCGCAGATACGCAGTATTTT. The encoded protein is CASSPRTGRRRADTQYF.